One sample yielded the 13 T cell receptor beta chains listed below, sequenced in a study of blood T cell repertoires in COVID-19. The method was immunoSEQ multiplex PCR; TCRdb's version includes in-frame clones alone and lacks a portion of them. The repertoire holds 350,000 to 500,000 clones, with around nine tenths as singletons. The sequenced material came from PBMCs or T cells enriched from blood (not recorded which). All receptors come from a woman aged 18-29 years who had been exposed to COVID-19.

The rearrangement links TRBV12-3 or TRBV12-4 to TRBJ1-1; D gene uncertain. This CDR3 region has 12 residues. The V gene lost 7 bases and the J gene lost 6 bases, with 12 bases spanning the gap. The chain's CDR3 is CASTSRSAEAFF. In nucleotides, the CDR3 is TGTGCCAGCACTTCCCGTAGCGCTGAAGCTTTCTTT.

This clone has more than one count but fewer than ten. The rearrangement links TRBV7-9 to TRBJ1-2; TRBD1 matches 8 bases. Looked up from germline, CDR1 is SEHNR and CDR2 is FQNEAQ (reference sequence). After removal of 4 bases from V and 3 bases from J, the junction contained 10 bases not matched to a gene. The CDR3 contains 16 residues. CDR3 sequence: CASSSLSDRADYGYTF. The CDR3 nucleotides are TGTGCCAGCAGCTCACTATCGGACAGGGCGGACTATGGCTACACCTTC.

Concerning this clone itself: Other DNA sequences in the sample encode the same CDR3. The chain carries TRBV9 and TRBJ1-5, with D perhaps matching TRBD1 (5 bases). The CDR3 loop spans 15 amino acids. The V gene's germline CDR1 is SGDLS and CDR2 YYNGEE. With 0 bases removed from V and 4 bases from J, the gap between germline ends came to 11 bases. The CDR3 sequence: CASSVGGGANQPQHF. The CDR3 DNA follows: TGTGCCAGCAGCGTAGGTGGAGGGGCAAATCAGCCCCAGCATTTT.

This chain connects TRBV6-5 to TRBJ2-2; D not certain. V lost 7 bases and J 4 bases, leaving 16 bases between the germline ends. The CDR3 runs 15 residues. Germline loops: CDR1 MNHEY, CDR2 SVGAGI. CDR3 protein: CASTPRGPGTGELFF. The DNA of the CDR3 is TGTGCCAGCACCCCGCGAGGCCCCGGCACCGGGGAGCTGTTTTTT.

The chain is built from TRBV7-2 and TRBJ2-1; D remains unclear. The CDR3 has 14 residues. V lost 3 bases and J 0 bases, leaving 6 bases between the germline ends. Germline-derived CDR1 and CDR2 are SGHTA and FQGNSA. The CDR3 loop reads CASSFYSSYNEQFF. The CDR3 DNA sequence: TGTGCCAGCAGCTTCTATAGCTCCTACAATGAGCAGTTCTTC.

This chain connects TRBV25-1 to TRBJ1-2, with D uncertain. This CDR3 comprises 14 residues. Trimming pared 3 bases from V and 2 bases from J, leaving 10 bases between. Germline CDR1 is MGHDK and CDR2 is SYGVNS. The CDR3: CASSDFWQNYGYTF. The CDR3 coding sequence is TGTGCCAGCAGTGACTTTTGGCAAAACTATGGCTACACCTTC.

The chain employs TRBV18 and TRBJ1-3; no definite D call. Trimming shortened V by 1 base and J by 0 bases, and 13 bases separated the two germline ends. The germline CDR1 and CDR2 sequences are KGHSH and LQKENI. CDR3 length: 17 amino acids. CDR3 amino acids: CASSPQAAPSSGNTIYF. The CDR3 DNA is TGTGCCAGCTCACCACAAGCGGCCCCGAGCTCTGGAAACACCATATATTTT.

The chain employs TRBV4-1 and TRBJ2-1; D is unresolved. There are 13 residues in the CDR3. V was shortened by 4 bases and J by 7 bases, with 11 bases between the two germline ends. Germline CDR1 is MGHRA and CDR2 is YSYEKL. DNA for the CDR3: TGCGCCAGCAGCCCCTCCATCCGGAATGAGCAGTTCTTC. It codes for CASSPSIRNEQFF.

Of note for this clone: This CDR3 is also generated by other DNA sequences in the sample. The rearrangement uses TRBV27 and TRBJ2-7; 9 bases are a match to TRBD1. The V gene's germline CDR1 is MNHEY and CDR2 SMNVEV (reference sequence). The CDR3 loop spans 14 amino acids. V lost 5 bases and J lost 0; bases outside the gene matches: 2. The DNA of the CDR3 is TGTGCCAGCAGTGGGACAGGGCCCTCCTACGAGCAGTACTTC. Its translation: CASSGTGPSYEQYF.

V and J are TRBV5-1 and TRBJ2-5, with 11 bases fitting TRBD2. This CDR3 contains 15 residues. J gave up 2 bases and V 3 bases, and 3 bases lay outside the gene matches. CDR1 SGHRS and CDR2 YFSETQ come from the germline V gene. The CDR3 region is CASSSSGGLQETQYF. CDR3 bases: TGCGCCAGCAGCTCTAGCGGGGGGCTACAAGAGACCCAGTACTTC.

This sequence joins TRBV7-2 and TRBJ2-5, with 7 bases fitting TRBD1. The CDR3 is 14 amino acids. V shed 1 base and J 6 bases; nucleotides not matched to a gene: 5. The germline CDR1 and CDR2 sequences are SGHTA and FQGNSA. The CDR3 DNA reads TGTGCCAGCAGCTTAGGGGACAGTTTGAAGACCCAGTACTTC. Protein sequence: CASSLGDSLKTQYF.

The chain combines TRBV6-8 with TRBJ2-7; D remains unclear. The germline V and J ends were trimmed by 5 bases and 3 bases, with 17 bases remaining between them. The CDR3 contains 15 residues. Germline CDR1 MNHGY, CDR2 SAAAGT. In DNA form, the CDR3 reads TGTGCCAGCAGTGAGCTACGCAAATCCAACTACGAGCAGTACTTC. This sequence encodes CASSELRKSNYEQYF.

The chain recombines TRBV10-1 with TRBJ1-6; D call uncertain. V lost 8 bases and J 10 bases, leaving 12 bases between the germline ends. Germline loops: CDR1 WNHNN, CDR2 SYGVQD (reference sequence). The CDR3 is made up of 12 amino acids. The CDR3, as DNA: TGCGCCAGCGCCCTTTCGCGGTCACCCCTCCACTTT. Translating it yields CASALSRSPLHF.